The present T cell receptor beta chain was sequenced within a study of T cell responses to AZD1222 COVID-19 vaccine. Overall study findings and caveats: Two AZD1222 doses significantly raised spike-specific TCR breadth and depth over controls. No repertoire was sampled before or during the peak T cell response, only after it. Most donors were white British, females outnumbered males, and clonal diversity was possibly underestimated.

Germline CDR1 is LGHNA and CDR2 is YNFKEQ. V was clipped by 1 base and J by 5 bases, with 11 bases between them. The CDR3 is 15 residues long. Points on this clone: The target antigen is unknown.

Profiled with immunoSEQ multiplex PCR; TCRdb holds only in-frame clones, not every one. This table holds approximately 110,000 clones, over 75% found once. The sequencing used peripheral blood, collected on day 0 of AZD1222 vaccination. V gene TRBV4-2 combines with J gene TRBJ1-4; D is unresolved. The source is an adult in good health. CDR3: CASSQVQSGNEKLFF. CDR3 coding DNA: TGTGCCAGCAGCCAAGTTCAATCCGGAAATGAAAAACTGTTTTTT.